The clone carrying this TCR beta chain was recorded a few times. Looked up from germline, CDR1 is DFQATT and CDR2 is SNEGSKA (reference sequence). The V gene lost 3 bases and the J gene lost 0 bases, with 12 bases spanning the gap. The CDR3 covers 15 residues. These data are taken from a study of T-cell memory formation after mild COVID-19. Study at large: Clusters were largely donor specific.

From the 5' RACE reads, TCRdb called clonotypes with MiXCR, one entry per CDR3 protein. The table has 390,000 or so distinct CDR3 sequences, about 15% seen once. The sequenced sample was PBMCs or a T cell subset sorted from them (not recorded which). The chain has TRBV20-1 and TRBJ1-3; D gene uncertain. This clonotype originated in a man aged 18 to 29 who had mild COVID-19 (a few samples of this study predate the infection). Cell type and time point are not known. This CDR3 is CSASQGSDSGNTIYF. The CDR3 bases are TGCAGTGCTAGCCAAGGATCCGACTCTGGAAACACCATATATTTT.